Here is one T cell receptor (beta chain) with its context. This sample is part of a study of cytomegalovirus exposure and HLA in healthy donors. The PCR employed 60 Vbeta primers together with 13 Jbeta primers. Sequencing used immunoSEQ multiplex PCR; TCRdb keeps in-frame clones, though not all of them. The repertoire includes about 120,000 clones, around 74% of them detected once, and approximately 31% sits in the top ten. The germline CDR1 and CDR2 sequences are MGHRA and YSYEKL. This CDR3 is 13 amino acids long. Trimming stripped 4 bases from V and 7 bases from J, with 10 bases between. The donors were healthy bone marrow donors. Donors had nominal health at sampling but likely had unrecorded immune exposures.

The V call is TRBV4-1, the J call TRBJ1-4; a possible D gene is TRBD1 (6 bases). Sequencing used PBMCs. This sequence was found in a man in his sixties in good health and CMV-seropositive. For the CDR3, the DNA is TGCGCCAGCAGCCCGAACAGGGTTGAAAAACTGTTTTTT. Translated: CASSPNRVEKLFF.